Reported below is one T cell receptor (beta chain). Its specificity is unknown. This specimen belongs to a study of cytomegalovirus exposure and HLA in healthy donors. Study-wide background: The roughly 120 validation repertoires matched the roughly 700 first-cohort repertoires in platform, a later analysis reported.

Whole-study results and caveats: One later analysis, an examination of the 100 to 150 validation repertoires, found that first-cohort TCR clusters tended to co-occur in them.

Assay used: immunoSEQ multiplex PCR; TCRdb lists only in-frame clones, some missing. The profile covers 260,000 or so clones, with more than 75% appearing a single time and less than 3% taken by the ten largest. Sequenced: PBMCs. This sequence was found in a man aged 18 to 29 in good health and CMV-seronegative.

The CDR3 bases are TGTGCCAGCAGTTTAAGGGGAGGGAGCAATCAGCCCCAGCATTTT. Protein: CASSLRGGSNQPQHF. J is TRBJ1-5 and V is TRBV28; D perhaps matches TRBD1 (5 bases). V was pared by 2 bases and J by 1 base, with 9 bases between. CDR1 MDHEN and CDR2 SYDVKM come from the germline V gene. CDR3 size: 15 residues.